The subject of this entry is one T cell receptor beta chain. These data are taken from a study of blood T cell repertoires in COVID-19. Background on the study: Acute and convalescent COVID-19 samples came from the United States, Italy and Spain. Sample material is recorded as cDNA or gDNA derived from T cells, B-cell-depleted T cells, or PBMCs.

Assay used: immunoSEQ multiplex PCR; TCRdb lists only in-frame clones, some missing. The sample gives about 180,000 clones, less than 85% of which show up once; roughly 7.1% is in the top ten. This CDR3 comprises 17 residues. The germline V gene encodes CDR1 SGHAT and CDR2 FQNNGV. V shed 4 bases and J 0 bases; nucleotides not matched to a gene: 8. The sample comprised peripheral blood. The receptor was derived from a human donor in a cohort sampled during active COVID-19. The rearrangement uses TRBV11-2 and TRBJ2-5, with 10 bases lining up with TRBD2. CDR3 region: CASSSLSGGPNQETQYF. CDR3 in DNA: TGTGCCAGCAGCTCCCTTAGCGGGGGGCCTAACCAAGAGACCCAGTACTTC.